The rows below give T cell receptor beta chains drawn from one sample of a study of T-cell reconstitution after alpha-beta-depleted transplantation in children. One entry per CDR3 protein, called by TCRdb with MiXCR from the PCR reads. This repertoire shows 200,000 to 250,000 distinct CDR3 sequences, 7.5% to 9.5% found once; its top ten account for 6.3%. The sample was PBMCs, mostly from graft donor cells, taken 180 days after TCRalphabeta/CD19-depleted stem cell transplant. Source of these receptors: a male patient aged 10 to 17 who had a stem cell transplant for acute lymphoblastic leukemia, so the T cells may come from the graft donor. Each CDR3 is given with its conserved first and last residue. The order of the fields is J gene, D gene, clone size, V gene, CDR3 length, CDR3 DNA, CDR3 protein. D genes are given only for firm matches. A clone size is listed for some rows: how often the clone was seen (once, few, many), or a class if it is expanded.

j_gene: TRBJ1-3; d_gene: TRBD1; abundance: many; v_gene: TRBV29-1; len: 12; CDR3nt: TGCAGCGTTGCCCGACAGGGGGGCACCATATATTTT; CDR3aa: CSVARQGGTIYF
j_gene: TRBJ1-1; d_gene: -; abundance: -; v_gene: TRBV24-1; len: 12; CDR3nt: TGTGCCACCAGGGACTACAACACTGAAGCTTTCTTT; CDR3aa: CATRDYNTEAFF
j_gene: TRBJ1-5; d_gene: TRBD1; abundance: -; v_gene: TRBV6-5; len: 13; CDR3nt: TGTGCCAGCAGGCAGGGGGCAGGTCAGCCCCAGCATTTT; CDR3aa: CASRQGAGQPQHF
j_gene: TRBJ2-6; d_gene: TRBD1; abundance: many; v_gene: TRBV29-1; len: 16; CDR3nt: TGCAGCGTTGATTTGAGACAGGGCTCTGGGGCCAACGTCCTGACTTTC; CDR3aa: CSVDLRQGSGANVLTF
j_gene: TRBJ2-5; d_gene: TRBD2; abundance: many; v_gene: TRBV5-1; len: 18; CDR3nt: TGCGCCAGCAGCTTGTGGACTAGCGGCGACCTATGGCAAGAGACCCAGTACTTC; CDR3aa: CASSLWTSGDLWQETQYF
j_gene: TRBJ1-2; d_gene: -; abundance: many; v_gene: TRBV9; len: 16; CDR3nt: TGTGCCAGCAGCGTAGTACCAGGTACAGCCCAAGGTGGCTACACCTTC; CDR3aa: CASSVVPGTAQGGYTF
j_gene: TRBJ2-7; d_gene: -; abundance: many; v_gene: TRBV5-6; len: 16; CDR3nt: TGTGCCAGCAGCTTGAGGGAAAGGGGGAACTCCTACGAGCAGTACTTC; CDR3aa: CASSLRERGNSYEQYF
j_gene: TRBJ2-7; d_gene: TRBD1; abundance: many; v_gene: TRBV2; len: 13; CDR3nt: TGTGCCAGCAGAGGGACAGGGTCCTACGAGCAGTACTTC; CDR3aa: CASRGTGSYEQYF
j_gene: TRBJ2-2; d_gene: -; abundance: many; v_gene: TRBV5-1; len: 16; CDR3nt: TGCGCCAGCAGCTACCCCGGGATTTCGAACACCGGGGAGCTGTTTTTT; CDR3aa: CASSYPGISNTGELFF
j_gene: TRBJ2-5; d_gene: -; abundance: -; v_gene: TRBV4-2; len: 15; CDR3nt: TGTGCCAGCAGCCCCACCGGACAGAAACAAGAGACCCAGTACTTC; CDR3aa: CASSPTGQKQETQYF
j_gene: TRBJ2-2; d_gene: -; abundance: many; v_gene: TRBV12-3/TRBV12-4; len: 17; CDR3nt: TGTGCCAGCAGTTCCTCGTCTCCGGGACTCCGGGCCAGGGAGCTGTTTTTT; CDR3aa: CASSSSSPGLRARELFF
j_gene: TRBJ2-7; d_gene: -; abundance: many; v_gene: TRBV28; len: 16; CDR3nt: TGTGCCAGCAGTTTTGCTCGAGTCAGAAGGACCTACGAGCAGTACTTC; CDR3aa: CASSFARVRRTYEQYF
j_gene: TRBJ2-3; d_gene: TRBD2; abundance: many; v_gene: TRBV5-1; len: 15; CDR3nt: TGCGCCAGCAGCTTGGAACTAGCGGGGGGCGATACGCAGTATTTT; CDR3aa: CASSLELAGGDTQYF
j_gene: TRBJ2-3; d_gene: -; abundance: many; v_gene: TRBV12-3/TRBV12-4; len: 13; CDR3nt: TGTGCCAGCAGTATTAGTGTAGATGATACGCAGTATTTT; CDR3aa: CASSISVDDTQYF
j_gene: TRBJ2-7; d_gene: -; abundance: many; v_gene: TRBV5-1; len: 15; CDR3nt: TGCGCCAGCAGCTTGGTAGGGGGGACTCCTTACGAGCAGTACTTC; CDR3aa: CASSLVGGTPYEQYF
j_gene: TRBJ1-3; d_gene: -; abundance: many; v_gene: TRBV5-5; len: 14; CDR3nt: TGTGCCAGCAGCTTGGCAGCGTCTGGAAACACCATATATTTT; CDR3aa: CASSLAASGNTIYF
j_gene: TRBJ2-7; d_gene: TRBD1; abundance: many; v_gene: TRBV10-3; len: 13; CDR3nt: TGTGCCATCAGTGAACAGGGGGCCTACGAGCAGTACTTC; CDR3aa: CAISEQGAYEQYF
j_gene: TRBJ2-5; d_gene: -; abundance: -; v_gene: TRBV20-1; len: 12; CDR3nt: TGCAGTGCTAACGGGGGCGGAGAGACCCAGTACTTC; CDR3aa: CSANGGGETQYF
j_gene: TRBJ1-5; d_gene: -; abundance: many; v_gene: TRBV7-9; len: 14; CDR3nt: TGTGCCAGCAGCTTAGCCACTAGCAATCAGCCCCAGCATTTT; CDR3aa: CASSLATSNQPQHF
j_gene: TRBJ2-2; d_gene: -; abundance: -; v_gene: TRBV7-3; len: 15; CDR3nt: TGTGCCAGCAGCCCCTCCGAGAGGGGGACCAGTTCGCTGTTTTTT; CDR3aa: CASSPSERGTSSLFF
j_gene: TRBJ2-4; d_gene: -; abundance: many; v_gene: TRBV15; len: 15; CDR3nt: TGTGCCACCAGCAGAGGCGGGGAGGCCAAAAACATTCAGTACTTC; CDR3aa: CATSRGGEAKNIQYF
j_gene: TRBJ2-1; d_gene: -; abundance: many; v_gene: TRBV29-1; len: 15; CDR3nt: TGCAGCGTTGCGGTAGTAAGGGGAACCTACAATGAGCAGTTCTTC; CDR3aa: CSVAVVRGTYNEQFF
j_gene: TRBJ1-2; d_gene: TRBD1; abundance: many; v_gene: TRBV11-1; len: 14; CDR3nt: TGTGCCAGCAGCCTACAGGGGAAGATGTATGGCTACACCTTC; CDR3aa: CASSLQGKMYGYTF
j_gene: TRBJ2-1; d_gene: -; abundance: many; v_gene: TRBV27; len: 15; CDR3nt: TGTGCCAGCAGTTCAGTTGGTAGGTGGGGCAATGAGCAGTTCTTC; CDR3aa: CASSSVGRWGNEQFF
j_gene: TRBJ1-2; d_gene: -; abundance: -; v_gene: TRBV20-1; len: 13; CDR3nt: TGCAGTGCTCCCTTGGGGGGCCTATATGGCTACACCTTC; CDR3aa: CSAPLGGLYGYTF
j_gene: TRBJ2-2; d_gene: -; abundance: many; v_gene: TRBV5-1; len: 15; CDR3nt: TGCGCCAGCAGCGTTTCGGCGTCGAACACCGGGGAGCTGTTTTTT; CDR3aa: CASSVSASNTGELFF
j_gene: TRBJ2-1; d_gene: -; abundance: many; v_gene: TRBV10-3; len: 13; CDR3nt: TGTGCCATCAGTGAGTCGAAAAGGAGCAGAGAGTTCTTC; CDR3aa: CAISESKRSREFF
j_gene: TRBJ1-1; d_gene: -; abundance: many; v_gene: TRBV28; len: 13; CDR3nt: TGTGCCAGCAGACTACAGCGTCGGACTGAAGCTTTCTTT; CDR3aa: CASRLQRRTEAFF
j_gene: TRBJ2-6; d_gene: -; abundance: many; v_gene: TRBV19; len: 14; CDR3nt: TGTGCCAGTGTAGACGGTTCTGGGGCCAACGTCCTGACTTTC; CDR3aa: CASVDGSGANVLTF
j_gene: TRBJ2-7; d_gene: TRBD1; abundance: many; v_gene: TRBV5-1; len: 15; CDR3nt: TGCGCCAGCAGCCCCCGGGACAGGGGGTACTACGAGCAGTACTTC; CDR3aa: CASSPRDRGYYEQYF
j_gene: TRBJ2-1; d_gene: TRBD2; abundance: many; v_gene: TRBV18; len: 16; CDR3nt: TGTGCCAGCTCATTACACGCTAGCGGGAAGGAAAATGAGCAGTTCTTC; CDR3aa: CASSLHASGKENEQFF
j_gene: TRBJ2-5; d_gene: -; abundance: many; v_gene: TRBV15; len: 11; CDR3nt: TGTGCCACCAGCAGCGATGAGACCCAGTACTTC; CDR3aa: CATSSDETQYF
j_gene: TRBJ2-5; d_gene: TRBD1; abundance: -; v_gene: TRBV20-1; len: 14; CDR3nt: TGCAGTGCTAAAGGGACAGGGTCTCAAGAGACCCAGTACTTC; CDR3aa: CSAKGTGSQETQYF
j_gene: TRBJ2-1; d_gene: TRBD1; abundance: many; v_gene: TRBV7-9; len: 20; CDR3nt: TGTGCCAGCAGCTTTCCCCTGGGACAGGGGGAAACCAGCTCCTACAATGAGCAGTTCTTC; CDR3aa: CASSFPLGQGETSSYNEQFF
j_gene: TRBJ2-1; d_gene: TRBD1; abundance: many; v_gene: TRBV5-1; len: 14; CDR3nt: TGCGCCAGCAGAAGGGGGCCGGGATACAATGAGCAGTTCTTC; CDR3aa: CASRRGPGYNEQFF
j_gene: TRBJ1-2; d_gene: TRBD1; abundance: few; v_gene: TRBV20-1; len: 14; CDR3nt: TGCAGTGCGGCATACAGGGGGCAACACTATGGCTACACCTTC; CDR3aa: CSAAYRGQHYGYTF
j_gene: TRBJ2-7; d_gene: TRBD1; abundance: many; v_gene: TRBV29-1; len: 12; CDR3nt: TGCAGCGTTGGTGACAGGGTCTACGAGCAGTACTTC; CDR3aa: CSVGDRVYEQYF
j_gene: TRBJ2-3; d_gene: TRBD1; abundance: many; v_gene: TRBV24-1; len: 15; CDR3nt: TGTGCCACCAGAGCAGGGGGCGTGGGCACAGATACGCAGTATTTT; CDR3aa: CATRAGGVGTDTQYF